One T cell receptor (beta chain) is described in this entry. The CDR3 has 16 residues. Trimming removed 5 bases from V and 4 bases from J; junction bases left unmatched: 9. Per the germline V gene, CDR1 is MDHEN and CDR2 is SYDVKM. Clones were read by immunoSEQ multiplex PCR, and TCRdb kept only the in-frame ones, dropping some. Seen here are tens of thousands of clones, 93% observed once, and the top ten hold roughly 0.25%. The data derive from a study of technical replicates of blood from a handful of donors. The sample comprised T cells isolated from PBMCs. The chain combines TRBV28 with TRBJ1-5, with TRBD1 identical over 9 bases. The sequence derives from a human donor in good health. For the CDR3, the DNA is TGTGCCAGCAGTCCCTCGGGACAGGGAAGAAATCAGCCCCAGCATTTT. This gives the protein CASSPSGQGRNQPQHF. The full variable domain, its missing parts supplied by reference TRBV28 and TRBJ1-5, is DVKVTQSSRYLVKRTGEKVFLECVQDMDHENMFWYRQDPGLGLRLIYFSYDVKMKEKGDIPEGYSVSREKKERFSLILESASTNQTSMYLCASSPSGQGRNQPQHFGDGTRLSIL.